This TCR beta chain was documented in a study of T cells in Graves' hyperthyroidism and ophthalmopathy. Findings and caveats of the study: Separating ophthalmopathy from stable hyperthyroidism was achieved by a 13 V-J model.

Comments on this clonotype: Its antigen is still unknown.

The CDR3 runs 14 residues. Germline V gene data show CDR1 as KGHSH and CDR2 as LQKENI. V gave up 4 bases and J gave up 4 bases; unmatched junction bases: 4. Hyperthyroidism in the patients, aged 18 to 65, was newly diagnosed and under 2 months in duration. Fresh peripheral blood, 10 ml, yielded the PBMCs. Template material for amplifying TCR beta CDR3 regions consisted of RNA transcripts. A first-round RT-PCR of the TCR CDR3 used the HTBI primer set. From the multiplex PCR reads, TCRdb called clonotypes with MiXCR, one entry per CDR3 protein. The sample holds hundreds of thousands of distinct CDR3 sequences, over 15% seen once.

The chain links TRBV18 to TRBJ2-1, with 7 bases aligning to TRBD1. Material: blood. The source of this sequence is a woman aged 18-30 years with Graves' hyperthyroidism. The CDR3 DNA sequence: TGTGCCAGCTCACTGGACAGGTTTTACAATGAGCAGTTCTTC. The encoded protein is CASSLDRFYNEQFF.